This T cell receptor beta chain was sequenced for a study of tumor-infiltrating lymphocytes in localized non-small cell lung cancer. Study in general: The cohort mixed smokers and never-smokers, several histologies, and some post-neoadjuvant-chemotherapy samples. Resected tumor was paired with non-adjacent uninvolved lung from the same patient. Study-wide results and limits: TCRbeta sequencing showed higher T cell infiltration in tumors than uninvolved lung.

CDR3 length: 17 residues. Per germline, CDR1 LGHNT and CDR2 FRNRAP. V was clipped by 6 bases and J by 5 bases, with 25 bases between them. Libraries were prepared by immunoSEQ multiplex PCR; TCRdb keeps only in-frame clonotypes and omits some of them. The repertoire has just under 30,000 clones, 80% to 90% of them found once; the top ten carry approximately 2%. As regards this clone: Antigen unknown.

Sequenced material: lung tumor tissue. The receptor was isolated from a human donor with non-small cell lung cancer. The rearrangement uses TRBV12-5 and TRBJ1-2, with a tentative D call TRBD1 (6 bases). The DNA of the CDR3 is TGTGCTAGTGGCCGAGGTTCGGGGGGGGCGAGCTCGTATGGCTACACCTTC. Protein sequence: CASGRGSGGASSYGYTF.